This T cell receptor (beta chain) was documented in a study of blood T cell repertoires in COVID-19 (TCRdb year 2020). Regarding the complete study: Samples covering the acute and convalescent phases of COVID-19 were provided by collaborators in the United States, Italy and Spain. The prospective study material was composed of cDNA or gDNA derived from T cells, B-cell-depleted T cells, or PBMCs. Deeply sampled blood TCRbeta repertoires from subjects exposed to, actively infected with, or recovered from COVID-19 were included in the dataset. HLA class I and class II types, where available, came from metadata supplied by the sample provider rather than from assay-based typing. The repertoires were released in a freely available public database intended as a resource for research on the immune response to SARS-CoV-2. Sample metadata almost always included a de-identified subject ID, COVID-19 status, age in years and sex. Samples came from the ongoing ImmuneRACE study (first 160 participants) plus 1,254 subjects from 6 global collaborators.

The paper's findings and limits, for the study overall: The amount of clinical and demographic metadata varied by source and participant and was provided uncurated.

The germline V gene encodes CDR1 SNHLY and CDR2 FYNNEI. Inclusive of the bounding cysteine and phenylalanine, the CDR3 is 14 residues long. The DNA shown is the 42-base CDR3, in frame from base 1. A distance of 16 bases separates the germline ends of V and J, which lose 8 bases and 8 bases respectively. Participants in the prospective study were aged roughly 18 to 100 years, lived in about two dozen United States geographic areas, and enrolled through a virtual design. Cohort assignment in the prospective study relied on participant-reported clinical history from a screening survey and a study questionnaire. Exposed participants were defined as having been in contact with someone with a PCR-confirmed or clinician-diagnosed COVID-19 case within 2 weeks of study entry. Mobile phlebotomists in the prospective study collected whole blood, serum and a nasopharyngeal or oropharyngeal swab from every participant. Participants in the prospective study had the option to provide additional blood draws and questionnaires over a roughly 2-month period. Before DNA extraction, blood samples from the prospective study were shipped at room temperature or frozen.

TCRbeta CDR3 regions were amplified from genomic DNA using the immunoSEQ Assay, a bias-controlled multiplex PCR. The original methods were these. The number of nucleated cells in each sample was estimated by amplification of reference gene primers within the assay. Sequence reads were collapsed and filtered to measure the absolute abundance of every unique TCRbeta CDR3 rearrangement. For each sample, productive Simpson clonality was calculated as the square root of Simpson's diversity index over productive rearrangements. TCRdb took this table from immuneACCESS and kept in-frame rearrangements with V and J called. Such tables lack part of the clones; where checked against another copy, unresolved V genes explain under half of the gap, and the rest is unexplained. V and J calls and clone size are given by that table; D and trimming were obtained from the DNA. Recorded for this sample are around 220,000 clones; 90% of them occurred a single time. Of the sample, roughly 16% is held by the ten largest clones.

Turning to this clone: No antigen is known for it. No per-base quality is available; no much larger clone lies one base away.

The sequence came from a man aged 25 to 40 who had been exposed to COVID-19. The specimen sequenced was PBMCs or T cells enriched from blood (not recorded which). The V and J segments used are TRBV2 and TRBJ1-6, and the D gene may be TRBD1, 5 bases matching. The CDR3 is CASGAGTYYSPLHF. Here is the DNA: TGTGCCAGCGGGGCGGGGACTTACTATTCACCCCTCCACTTT.